The clone carrying this T cell receptor beta chain has only one observation. Its antigen is unidentified. The PCR contained 60 Vbeta and 13 Jbeta primers. Produced via immunoSEQ multiplex PCR; TCRdb's table is partial and in-frame only. The sample lists 150,000 to 180,000 clones, 80% occurring once. These data come from a study of cytomegalovirus exposure and HLA in healthy donors. General study results and limits: The authors later found TCR association rates varying by HLA locus, with DRB1 most and HLA-C fewest.

The sample was PBMCs. This receptor was identified in a man younger than 40 in good health and CMV-seropositive.

The CDR3 loop reads CASSLSVWDSYNEQFF. The CDR3 DNA is TGTGCCAGCAGCTTATCTGTTTGGGACTCATACAATGAGCAGTTCTTC. The chain combines TRBV7-9 with TRBJ2-1; weak D call: TRBD2 (6 bases). This CDR3 has 16 amino acids. Germline V lookup: CDR1 SEHNR, CDR2 FQNEAQ (reference sequence). The V end lost 2 bases, the J end lost 4 bases, and 15 bases lay between the germline ends. Full variable domain (outside the CDR3, taken from reference TRBV7-9 and TRBJ2-1): DTGVSQNPRHKITKRGQNVTFRCDPISEHNRLYWYRQTLGQGPEFLTYFQNEAQLEKSRLLSDRFSAERPKGSFSTLEIQRTEQGDSAMYLCASSLSVWDSYNEQFFGPGTRLTVL.